This T cell receptor (beta chain) appears in the sequencing data of a study of blood T cell repertoires in COVID-19. On the study more broadly: Acute-phase and convalescent COVID-19 samples originated in the United States, Italy and Spain. From T cells, B-cell-depleted T cells, or PBMCs came the material, which was cDNA or gDNA.

Per the authors' pipeline: Reference gene primers were amplified, and this amplification served to estimate nucleated cell counts. Generated by immunoSEQ multiplex PCR, the TCRdb table keeps only in-frame clones and is missing some. The V and J calls and clone size were taken over from that table, and D and trimming were inferred from the DNA. The sample includes about 240,000 clones, about four fifths of them seen just once. Germline V lookup: CDR1 MDHEN, CDR2 SYDVKM. The CDR3 sequence is 14 residues long. V dropped 2 bases and J dropped 3 bases, with 8 bases sitting between them. This TCR came from a woman over 75 with acute or convalescent COVID-19. J is TRBJ2-4 and V is TRBV28, with D possibly being TRBD2 (6 bases). The sequencing input was peripheral blood. CDR3 region: CASSLQGGKNIQYF. CDR3 coding DNA: TGTGCCAGCAGTTTACAGGGAGGCAAAAACATTCAGTACTTC.